A selection of T cell receptor beta chains follows, all from one sample in a study of OX40 agonist ivuxolimab in advanced cancers. Data came from immunoSEQ multiplex PCR; TCRdb stores just in-frame clones and leaves some out. The sample gives around 15,000 clones, 60% to 80% of which show up once; 30% to 45% is in the top ten. The sequencing used CD4+ or CD8+ T cells sorted from blood, collected in a trial of the OX40 agonist ivuxolimab. Source of these receptors: an adult with an advanced solid tumor such as melanoma, head and neck, liver or kidney cancer. The CDR3 runs from the conserved cysteine through the conserved F or W. D genes are given only for firm matches. Size is omitted from some rows. Given values are once, few, many or a class for expanded clones.

-,TRBV7-8,-,TRBJ1-2,CASSLYTDEANYGYTF,TGTGCCAGCAGCTTATATACCGACGAGGCTAACTATGGCTACACCTTC
few,TRBV5-6,-,TRBJ2-7,CASSPDGSYEQYF,TGTGCCAGCAGCCCGGACGGATCCTACGAGCAGTACTTC
-,TRBV6-4,-,TRBJ2-1,CAISEPTSPGTSYNEQFF,TGTGCCATCAGTGAGCCTACTTCTCCCGGGACTTCGTACAATGAGCAGTTCTTC
-,TRBV5-1,-,TRBJ2-5,CASSLYPAAEETQYF,TGCGCCAGCAGCTTGTATCCGGCAGCGGAAGAGACCCAGTACTTC
-,TRBV10-3,-,TRBJ1-1,CAIAETGANTEAFF,TGTGCCATCGCCGAGACGGGGGCGAACACTGAAGCTTTCTTT
few,TRBV6-5,TRBD2,TRBJ2-1,CASSARTSGGDEQFF,TGTGCCAGCAGTGCCAGGACTAGCGGGGGAGATGAGCAGTTCTTC
-,TRBV28,TRBD2,TRBJ2-1,CASSFWTSGSSYNEQFF,TGTGCCAGCAGTTTTTGGACTAGCGGGAGCTCCTACAATGAGCAGTTCTTC
-,TRBV5-1,-,TRBJ2-2,CASSLEAGVTGELFF,TGCGCCAGCAGCTTGGAGGCAGGGGTCACCGGGGAGCTGTTTTTT
-,TRBV7-9,-,TRBJ1-1,CASSLSDTEAFF,TGTGCCAGCAGCTTATCGGACACTGAAGCTTTCTTT
-,TRBV9,-,TRBJ2-3,CASSTATRTDTQYF,TGTGCCAGCAGCACAGCTACCCGCACAGATACGCAGTATTTT
-,TRBV2,-,TRBJ2-1,CASSETPHGSLNEQFF,TGTGCCAGCAGTGAAACCCCTCACGGGAGCCTGAATGAGCAGTTCTTC
few,TRBV7-9,-,TRBJ1-4,CASSLGGGTANEKLFF,TGTGCCAGCAGCTTAGGAGGTGGGACGGCCAATGAAAAACTGTTTTTT
once,TRBV9,-,TRBJ2-3,CASSVALGRTDTQYF,TGTGCCAGCAGCGTAGCATTGGGGCGAACAGATACGCAGTATTTT
-,TRBV5-6,-,TRBJ2-2,CASSLRSYTGELFF,TGTGCCAGCAGCCTAAGGAGTTACACCGGGGAGCTGTTTTTT
-,TRBV29-1,TRBD1,TRBJ1-2,CSAGQGDHGYTF,TGCAGCGCCGGACAGGGGGATCATGGCTACACCTTC
few,TRBV11-2,TRBD2,TRBJ2-7,CASSSPGTSRYEQYF,TGTGCCAGCAGCTCGCCCGGGACTAGTCGGTACGAGCAGTACTTC
-,TRBV2,-,TRBJ2-5,CASSKLALETQYF,TGTGCCAGCAGTAAGCTAGCTTTGGAGACCCAGTACTTC
-,TRBV9,-,TRBJ1-5,CASSPRGRGINQPQHF,TGTGCCAGCAGCCCCCGAGGACGGGGTATCAATCAGCCCCAGCATTTT
-,TRBV4-1,TRBD2,TRBJ2-7,CASSWASGSSYEQYF,TGCGCCAGCAGCTGGGCTAGCGGGAGTTCCTACGAGCAGTACTTC
-,TRBV5-4,TRBD2,TRBJ2-7,CASSSGLAGTYEQYF,TGTGCCAGCAGCTCGGGACTAGCAGGAACCTACGAGCAGTACTTC
-,TRBV9,-,TRBJ2-3,CASSVMGVGTDTQYF,TGTGCCAGCAGCGTAATGGGGGTGGGCACAGATACGCAGTATTTT
once,TRBV7-6,TRBD1,TRBJ2-5,CASSFSDRVETQYF,TGTGCCAGCAGCTTCTCTGACAGGGTAGAGACCCAGTACTTC
-,TRBV9,TRBD1,TRBJ1-4,CASSPGTGLNEKLFF,TGTGCCAGCAGCCCAGGGACAGGGCTTAATGAAAAACTGTTTTTT
-,TRBV11-3,-,TRBJ2-2,CASSGTGYTGELFF,TGTGCCAGCAGCGGGACGGGGTACACCGGGGAGCTGTTTTTT
once,TRBV21-1,-,TRBJ1-5,CASSHRDPGADQPQHF,TGTGCCAGCAGCCACCGGGACCCTGGTGCGGATCAGCCCCAGCATTTT
-,TRBV28,-,TRBJ2-3,CASSLGSRTDTQYF,TGTGCCAGCAGTTTAGGGTCCCGCACAGATACGCAGTATTTT
few,TRBV28,-,TRBJ1-6,CASSFVGAGNNSPLHF,TGTGCCAGCAGTTTTGTGGGGGCGGGGAATAATTCACCCCTCCACTTT
once,TRBV28,TRBD2,TRBJ2-3,CASRKAGVRDTQYF,TGTGCCAGCAGGAAAGCGGGAGTTAGAGATACGCAGTATTTT
once,TRBV2,TRBD2,TRBJ2-7,CASITGTSLNEQYF,TGTGCCAGCATTACCGGGACTAGCTTAAATGAGCAGTACTTC